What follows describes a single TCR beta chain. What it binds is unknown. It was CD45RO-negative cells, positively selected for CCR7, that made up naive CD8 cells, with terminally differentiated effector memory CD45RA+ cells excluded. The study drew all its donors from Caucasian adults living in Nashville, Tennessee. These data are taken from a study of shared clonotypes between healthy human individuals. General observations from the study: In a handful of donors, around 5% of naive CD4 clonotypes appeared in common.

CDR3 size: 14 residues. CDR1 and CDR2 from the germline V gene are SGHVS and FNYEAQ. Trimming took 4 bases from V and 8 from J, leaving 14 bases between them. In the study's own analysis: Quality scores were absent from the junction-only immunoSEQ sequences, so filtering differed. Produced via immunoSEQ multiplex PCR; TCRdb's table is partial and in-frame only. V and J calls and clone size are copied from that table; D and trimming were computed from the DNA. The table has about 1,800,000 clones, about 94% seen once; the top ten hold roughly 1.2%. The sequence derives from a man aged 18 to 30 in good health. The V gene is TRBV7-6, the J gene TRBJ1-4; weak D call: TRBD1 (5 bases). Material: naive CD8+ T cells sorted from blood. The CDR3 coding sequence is TGTGCCAGCAGCTCAGGACGTGAGGGGGAAAAACTGTTTTTT. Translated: CASSSGREGEKLFF. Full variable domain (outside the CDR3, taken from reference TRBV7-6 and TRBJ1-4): GAGVSQSPRYKVTKRGQDVALRCDPISGHVSLYWYRQALGQGPEFLTYFNYEAQQDKSGLPNDRFSAERPEGSISTLTIQRTEQRDSAMYRCASSSGREGEKLFFGSGTQLSVL.